One and the same sample provided the 3 T cell receptor beta chains below, sequenced in a study of Graves' ophthalmopathy and Graves' hyperthyroidism. The authors amplified TCR beta CDR3 regions from RNA transcripts. HTBI-primed first-round RT-PCR preceded second-round multiplex PCR. TCRdb re-analysed the multiplex PCR reads in MiXCR, keeping a single row per CDR3 protein. The table has about 390,000 distinct CDR3 sequences, about a sixth seen once. The specimen was peripheral blood. These receptors were collected from an adult woman with stable Graves' hyperthyroidism.

The chain has TRBV4-2 and TRBJ1-2; TRBD1 matches at 7 bases. With V trimmed by 3 bases and J by 7 bases, 8 bases remained unmatched. This CDR3 is built from 14 residues. The V gene's germline CDR1 is LGHNA and CDR2 YNFKEQ. CDR3 bases: TGTGCCAGCAGCCAGGGGCCTGACAGGGCTGGCTACACCTTC. It is translated as CASSQGPDRAGYTF.

This clonotype was seen just once. The genes are TRBV20-1 and TRBJ1-6; D is possibly TRBD1 (5 bases). The CDR3 length is 14 residues. Per germline, CDR1 DFQATT and CDR2 SNEGSKA (reference sequence). V was clipped by 3 bases and J by 7 bases, with 13 bases between them. The CDR3 loop reads CSARQGGRNSPLHF. The CDR3 nucleotides are TGCAGTGCTAGGCAGGGCGGGCGAAATTCACCCCTCCACTTT.

This clonotype showed up many times. J is TRBJ2-7 and V is TRBV20-1; D possibly corresponds to TRBD2 (6 bases). The CDR3 covers 14 residues. Trimming left V 2 bases short and J 4 bases short, with 15 bases between. Germline CDR1 reads DFQATT; CDR2 reads SNEGSKA (reference sequence). CDR3 sequence reads: CSARPRQSGYEQYF. As DNA, the CDR3 is TGCAGTGCTAGACCGCGACAGAGCGGGTACGAGCAGTACTTC.